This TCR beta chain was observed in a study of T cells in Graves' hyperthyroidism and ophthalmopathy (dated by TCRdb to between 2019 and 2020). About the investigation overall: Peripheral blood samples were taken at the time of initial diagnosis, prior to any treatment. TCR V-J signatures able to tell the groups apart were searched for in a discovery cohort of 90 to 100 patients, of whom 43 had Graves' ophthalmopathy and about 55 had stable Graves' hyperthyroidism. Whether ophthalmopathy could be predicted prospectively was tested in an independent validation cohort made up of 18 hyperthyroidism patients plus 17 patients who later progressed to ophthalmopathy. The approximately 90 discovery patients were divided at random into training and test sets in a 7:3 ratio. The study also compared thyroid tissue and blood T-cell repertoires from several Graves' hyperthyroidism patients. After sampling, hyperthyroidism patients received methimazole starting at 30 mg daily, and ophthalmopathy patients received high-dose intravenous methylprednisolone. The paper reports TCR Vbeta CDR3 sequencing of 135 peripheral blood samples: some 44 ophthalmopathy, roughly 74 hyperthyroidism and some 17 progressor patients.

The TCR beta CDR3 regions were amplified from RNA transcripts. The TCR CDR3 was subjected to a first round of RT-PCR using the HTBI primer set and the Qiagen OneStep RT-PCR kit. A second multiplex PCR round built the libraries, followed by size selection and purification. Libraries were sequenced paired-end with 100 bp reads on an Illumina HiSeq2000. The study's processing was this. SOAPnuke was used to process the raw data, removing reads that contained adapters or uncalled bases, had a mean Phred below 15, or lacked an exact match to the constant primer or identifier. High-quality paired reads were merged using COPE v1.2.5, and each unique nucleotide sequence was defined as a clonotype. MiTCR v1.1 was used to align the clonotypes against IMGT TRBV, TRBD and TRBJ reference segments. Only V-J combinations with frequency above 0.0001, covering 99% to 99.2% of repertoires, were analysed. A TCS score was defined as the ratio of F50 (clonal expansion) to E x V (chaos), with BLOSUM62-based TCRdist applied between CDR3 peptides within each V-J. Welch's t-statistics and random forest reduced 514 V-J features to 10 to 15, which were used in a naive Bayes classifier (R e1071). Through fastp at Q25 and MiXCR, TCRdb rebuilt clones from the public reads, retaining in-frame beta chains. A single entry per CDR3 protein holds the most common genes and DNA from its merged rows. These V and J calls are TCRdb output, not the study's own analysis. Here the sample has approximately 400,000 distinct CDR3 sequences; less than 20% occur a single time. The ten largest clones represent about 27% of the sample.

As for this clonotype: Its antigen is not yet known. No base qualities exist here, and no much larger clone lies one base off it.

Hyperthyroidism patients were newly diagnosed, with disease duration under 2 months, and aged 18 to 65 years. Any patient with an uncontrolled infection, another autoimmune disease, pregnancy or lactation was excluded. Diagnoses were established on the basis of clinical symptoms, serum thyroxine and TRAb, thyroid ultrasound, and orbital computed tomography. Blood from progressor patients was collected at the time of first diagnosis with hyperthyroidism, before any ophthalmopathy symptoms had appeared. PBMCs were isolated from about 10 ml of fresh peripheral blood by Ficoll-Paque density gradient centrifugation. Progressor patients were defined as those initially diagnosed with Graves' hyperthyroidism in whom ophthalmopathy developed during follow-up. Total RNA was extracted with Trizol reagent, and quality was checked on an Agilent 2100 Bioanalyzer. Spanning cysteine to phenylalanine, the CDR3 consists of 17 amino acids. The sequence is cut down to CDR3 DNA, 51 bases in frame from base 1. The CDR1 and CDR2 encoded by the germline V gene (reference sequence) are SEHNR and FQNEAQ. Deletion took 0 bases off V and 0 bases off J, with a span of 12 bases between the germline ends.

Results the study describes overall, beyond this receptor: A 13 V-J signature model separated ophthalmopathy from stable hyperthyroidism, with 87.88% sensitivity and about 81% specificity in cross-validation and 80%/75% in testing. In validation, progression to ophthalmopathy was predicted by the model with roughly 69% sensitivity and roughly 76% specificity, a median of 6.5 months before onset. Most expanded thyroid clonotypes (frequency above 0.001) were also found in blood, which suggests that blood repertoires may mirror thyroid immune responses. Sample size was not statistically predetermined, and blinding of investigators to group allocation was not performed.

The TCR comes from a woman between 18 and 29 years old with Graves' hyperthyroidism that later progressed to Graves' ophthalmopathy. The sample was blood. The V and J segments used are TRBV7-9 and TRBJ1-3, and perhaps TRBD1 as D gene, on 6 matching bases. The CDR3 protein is CASSLAGALFSGNTIYF. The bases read TGTGCCAGCAGCTTAGCGGGGGCCCTTTTCTCTGGAAACACCATATATTTT.